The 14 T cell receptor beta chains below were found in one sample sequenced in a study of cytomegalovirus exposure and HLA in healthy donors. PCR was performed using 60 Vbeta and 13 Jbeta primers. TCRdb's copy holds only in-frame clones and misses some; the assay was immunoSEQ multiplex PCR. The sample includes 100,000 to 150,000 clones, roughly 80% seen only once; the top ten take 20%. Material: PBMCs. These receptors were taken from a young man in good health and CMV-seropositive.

CDR3 region: CATRDRWKIQYF. In nucleotides, the CDR3 is TGTGCCACCAGAGACAGGTGGAAAATTCAGTACTTC. This chain connects TRBV28 to TRBJ2-4, with D possibly matching TRBD1 (6 bases). Germline CDR1 and CDR2: MDHEN and SYDVKM. Between the trimmed V and J ends, which lost 10 bases and 10 bases, there was a span of 17 bases. The CDR3 has 12 amino acids.

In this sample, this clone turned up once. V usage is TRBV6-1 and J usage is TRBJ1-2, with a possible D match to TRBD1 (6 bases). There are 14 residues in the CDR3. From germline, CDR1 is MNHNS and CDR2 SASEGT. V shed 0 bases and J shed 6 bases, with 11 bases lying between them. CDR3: CASSEALKGDGYTF. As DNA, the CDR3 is TGTGCCAGCAGTGAAGCGCTAAAGGGGGATGGCTACACCTTC.

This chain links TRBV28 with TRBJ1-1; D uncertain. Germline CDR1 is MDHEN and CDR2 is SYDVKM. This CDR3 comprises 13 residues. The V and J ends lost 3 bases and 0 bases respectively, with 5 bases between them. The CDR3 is CASSLGVNTEAFF. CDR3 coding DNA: TGTGCCAGCAGTTTGGGCGTGAACACTGAAGCTTTCTTT.

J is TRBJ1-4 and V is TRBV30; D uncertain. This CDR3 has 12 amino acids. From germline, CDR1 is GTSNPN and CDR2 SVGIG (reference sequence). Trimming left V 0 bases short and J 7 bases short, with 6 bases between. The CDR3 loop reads CAWSVAREKLFF. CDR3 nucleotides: TGTGCCTGGAGTGTAGCGCGTGAAAAACTGTTTTTT.

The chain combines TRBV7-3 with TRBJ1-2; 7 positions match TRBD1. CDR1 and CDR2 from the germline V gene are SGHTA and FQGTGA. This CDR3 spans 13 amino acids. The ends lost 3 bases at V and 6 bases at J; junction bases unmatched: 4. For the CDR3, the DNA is TGTGCCAGCAGCTTCACAGGGGACCATGGCTACACCTTC. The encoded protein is CASSFTGDHGYTF.

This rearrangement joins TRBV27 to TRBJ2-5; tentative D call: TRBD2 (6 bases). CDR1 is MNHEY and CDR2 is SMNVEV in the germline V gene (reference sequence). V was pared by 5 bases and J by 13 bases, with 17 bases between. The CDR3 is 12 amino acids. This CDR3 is CASSRDGGPGYF. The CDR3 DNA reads TGTGCCAGCAGTCGAGACGGGGGACCCGGGTACTTC.

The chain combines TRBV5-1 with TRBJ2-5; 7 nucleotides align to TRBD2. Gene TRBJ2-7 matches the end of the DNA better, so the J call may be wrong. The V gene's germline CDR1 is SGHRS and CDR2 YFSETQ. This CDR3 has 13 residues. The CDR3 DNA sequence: TGCGCCAGCAGCTTAGGGCCGGGAGGCGAGCAGTACTTC. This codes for CASSLGPGGEQYF.

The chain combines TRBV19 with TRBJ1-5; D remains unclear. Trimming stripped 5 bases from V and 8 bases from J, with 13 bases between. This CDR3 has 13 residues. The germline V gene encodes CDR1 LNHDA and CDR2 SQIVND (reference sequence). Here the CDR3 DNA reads TGTGCCAGTAGTTTTTCGGAGGTAGAGCCCCAGCATTTT. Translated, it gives CASSFSEVEPQHF.

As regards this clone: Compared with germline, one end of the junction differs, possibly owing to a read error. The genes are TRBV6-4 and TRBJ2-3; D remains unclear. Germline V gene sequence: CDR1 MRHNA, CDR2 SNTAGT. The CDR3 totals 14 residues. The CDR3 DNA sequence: TGTGCCGGCAGTGACTCGGCTAGCACAGATACGCAGTATTTT. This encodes CAGSDSASTDTQYF.

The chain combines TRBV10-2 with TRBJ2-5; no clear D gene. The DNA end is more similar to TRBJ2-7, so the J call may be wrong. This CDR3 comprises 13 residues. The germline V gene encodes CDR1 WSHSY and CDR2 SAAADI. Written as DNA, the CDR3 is TGCGCCAGCACTCGCGGTAGCTCCTACGAGCAGTACTTC. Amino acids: CASTRGSSYEQYF.

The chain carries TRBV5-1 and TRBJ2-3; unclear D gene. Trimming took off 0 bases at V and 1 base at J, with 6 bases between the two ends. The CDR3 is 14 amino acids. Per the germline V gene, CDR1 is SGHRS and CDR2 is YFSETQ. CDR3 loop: CASSLAQGTDTQYF. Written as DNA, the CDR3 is TGCGCCAGCAGCTTGGCGCAGGGCACAGATACGCAGTATTTT.

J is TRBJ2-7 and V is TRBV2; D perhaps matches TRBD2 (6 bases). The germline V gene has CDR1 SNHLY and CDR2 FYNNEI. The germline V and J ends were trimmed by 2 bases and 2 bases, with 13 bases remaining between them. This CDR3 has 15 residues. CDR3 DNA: TGTGCCAGCAGTGAACAGTCTTCGGGGGCCTACGAGCAGTACTTC. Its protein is CASSEQSSGAYEQYF.

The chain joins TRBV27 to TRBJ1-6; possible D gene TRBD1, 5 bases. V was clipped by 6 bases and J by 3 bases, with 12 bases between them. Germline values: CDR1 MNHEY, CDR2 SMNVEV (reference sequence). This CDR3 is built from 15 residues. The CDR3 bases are TGTGCCAGCAGGGTTCTCAGGGTCTATAATTCACCCCTCCACTTT. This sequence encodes CASRVLRVYNSPLHF.

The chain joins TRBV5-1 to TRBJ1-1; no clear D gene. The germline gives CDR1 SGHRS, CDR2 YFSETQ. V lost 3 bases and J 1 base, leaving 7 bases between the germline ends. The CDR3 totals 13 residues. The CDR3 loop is CASSSIRNTEAFF. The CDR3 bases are TGCGCCAGCAGCTCTATCCGGAACACTGAAGCTTTCTTT.